These T cell receptor beta chains were read from a single sample in a study of T-cell reconstitution after alpha-beta-depleted transplantation in children. TCRdb re-called the PCR reads with MiXCR, one entry per CDR3 protein. The sample carries about 500,000 distinct CDR3 sequences, 30% to 35% recorded once. The specimen was PBMCs from the stem cell graft donor, collected from the stem cell graft. Receptor source: a human donor who donated a stem cell graft to a child with aplastic anemia. Each CDR3 is given with its conserved first and last residue. The D gene is left open where the match is weak. A row's size may be missing; if present it is once, few, many or a size class.

v_gene: TRBV3-1; len: 13; abundance: -; d_gene: TRBD1; j_gene: TRBJ2-7; CDR3aa: CASSQTGQGAHYF; CDR3nt: TGTGCCAGCAGCCAAACGGGACAGGGGGCACATTACTTC
v_gene: TRBV7-2; len: 14; abundance: -; d_gene: -; j_gene: TRBJ2-5; CDR3aa: CASSPSPYYGTQYF; CDR3nt: TGTGCCAGCAGTCCATCACCCTACTATGGGACCCAGTACTTC
v_gene: TRBV4-2; len: 15; abundance: -; d_gene: TRBD1; j_gene: TRBJ1-2; CDR3aa: CASSQGQGENYGYTF; CDR3nt: TGTGCCAGCAGCCAAGGACAGGGTGAGAACTATGGCTACACCTTC
v_gene: TRBV12-3/TRBV12-4; len: 15; abundance: many; d_gene: -; j_gene: TRBJ2-5; CDR3aa: CASSLIGSQGETQYF; CDR3nt: TGTGCCAGCAGTTTAATTGGCTCCCAGGGGGAGACCCAGTACTTC
v_gene: TRBV27; len: 15; abundance: -; d_gene: -; j_gene: TRBJ2-1; CDR3aa: CASSSYSPIRNEQFF; CDR3nt: TGTGCCAGCAGTTCCTATAGCCCTATTCGCAATGAGCAGTTCTTC
v_gene: TRBV6-2/TRBV6-3; len: 16; abundance: once; d_gene: -; j_gene: TRBJ1-2; CDR3aa: CASSYPRRSANYGYTF; CDR3nt: TGTGCCAGCAGTTACCCGAGGAGGTCCGCGAACTATGGCTACACCTTC
v_gene: TRBV20-1; len: 14; abundance: -; d_gene: -; j_gene: TRBJ2-1; CDR3aa: CSAYTVEHYNEQFF; CDR3nt: TGCAGTGCTTACACAGTCGAGCACTACAATGAGCAGTTCTTC
v_gene: TRBV2; len: 15; abundance: few; d_gene: -; j_gene: TRBJ1-6; CDR3aa: CASSTRGQGHSPLHF; CDR3nt: TGTGCCAGCAGTACCCGGGGCCAAGGTCATTCACCCCTCCACTTT
v_gene: TRBV4-3; len: 15; abundance: few; d_gene: TRBD1; j_gene: TRBJ2-5; CDR3aa: CASSQDKGQFPTQYF; CDR3nt: TGCGCCAGCAGCCAAGATAAGGGACAGTTTCCGACCCAGTACTTC
v_gene: TRBV19; len: 15; abundance: -; d_gene: TRBD1; j_gene: TRBJ1-2; CDR3aa: CASRMTGGPNYGYTF; CDR3nt: TGTGCCAGTAGGATGACAGGGGGCCCTAACTATGGCTACACCTTC
v_gene: TRBV20-1; len: 18; abundance: few; d_gene: -; j_gene: TRBJ2-3; CDR3aa: CSAKSDLRKGGVTDTQYF; CDR3nt: TGCAGTGCTAAATCAGACCTCCGCAAGGGGGGCGTAACAGATACGCAGTATTTT
v_gene: TRBV15; len: 15; abundance: -; d_gene: TRBD1; j_gene: TRBJ2-1; CDR3aa: CATSRGDRDYNEQFF; CDR3nt: TGTGCCACCAGCAGGGGGGACAGGGACTACAATGAGCAGTTCTTC
v_gene: TRBV21-1; len: 18; abundance: -; d_gene: -; j_gene: TRBJ1-1; CDR3aa: CASSKGVGTGFPRAEAFF; CDR3nt: TGTGCCAGCAGCAAAGGTGTGGGGACAGGGTTCCCTCGGGCTGAAGCTTTCTTT
v_gene: TRBV5-1; len: 15; abundance: -; d_gene: TRBD1; j_gene: TRBJ2-2; CDR3aa: CASSLDRGQTGELFF; CDR3nt: TGCGCCAGCAGCTTGGACAGGGGGCAGACCGGGGAGCTGTTTTTT
v_gene: TRBV7-2; len: 16; abundance: few; d_gene: TRBD2; j_gene: TRBJ2-2; CDR3aa: CASSSIAGAGTGELFF; CDR3nt: TGTGCCAGCAGCTCCATAGCGGGAGCGGGCACCGGGGAGCTGTTTTTT
v_gene: TRBV5-1; len: 14; abundance: -; d_gene: TRBD1; j_gene: TRBJ2-2; CDR3aa: CASGPGTGTGELFF; CDR3nt: TGCGCCAGCGGACCCGGGACAGGCACCGGGGAGCTGTTTTTT
v_gene: TRBV7-2; len: 18; abundance: -; d_gene: -; j_gene: TRBJ2-3; CDR3aa: CASSLALYGKPSTDTQYF; CDR3nt: TGTGCCAGCAGCTTAGCGCTGTACGGGAAACCTAGCACAGATACGCAGTATTTT
v_gene: TRBV10-3; len: 14; abundance: -; d_gene: TRBD1; j_gene: TRBJ1-1; CDR3aa: CAIRGDRGFTEAFF; CDR3nt: TGTGCCATCAGGGGGGACAGGGGTTTCACTGAAGCTTTCTTT
v_gene: TRBV12-3/TRBV12-4; len: 18; abundance: -; d_gene: TRBD1; j_gene: TRBJ2-2; CDR3aa: CASSSGQGLQWGTGELFF; CDR3nt: TGTGCCAGCAGTTCGGGACAGGGGCTACAATGGGGCACCGGGGAGCTGTTTTTT
v_gene: TRBV20-1; len: 15; abundance: few; d_gene: TRBD1; j_gene: TRBJ2-7; CDR3aa: CSALLPGQGDSEQYF; CDR3nt: TGCAGTGCCCTCCTTCCGGGACAGGGTGATTCCGAGCAGTACTTC
v_gene: TRBV27; len: 15; abundance: few; d_gene: TRBD1; j_gene: TRBJ2-3; CDR3aa: CASSLRGQGIDTQYF; CDR3nt: TGTGCCAGCAGTTTAAGGGGACAGGGCATTGATACGCAGTATTTT
v_gene: TRBV7-3; len: 13; abundance: -; d_gene: -; j_gene: TRBJ1-1; CDR3aa: CASSAGGASEAFF; CDR3nt: TGTGCCAGCTCAGCCGGGGGAGCGTCTGAAGCTTTCTTT
v_gene: TRBV7-2; len: 13; abundance: -; d_gene: -; j_gene: TRBJ1-2; CDR3aa: CASSSQGPYGYTF; CDR3nt: TGTGCCAGCAGCTCCCAGGGACCCTATGGCTACACCTTC
v_gene: TRBV12-3/TRBV12-4; len: 14; abundance: -; d_gene: -; j_gene: TRBJ2-3; CDR3aa: CASSPLFPADTQYF; CDR3nt: TGTGCCAGCAGCCCCTTATTCCCGGCAGATACGCAGTATTTT
v_gene: TRBV6-5; len: 12; abundance: -; d_gene: -; j_gene: TRBJ2-1; CDR3aa: CASSYSVDEQFF; CDR3nt: TGTGCCAGCAGTTACTCGGTCGATGAGCAGTTCTTC
v_gene: TRBV7-2; len: 13; abundance: -; d_gene: -; j_gene: TRBJ1-2; CDR3aa: CASSLSEAAGYTF; CDR3nt: TGTGCCAGCAGTCTAAGCGAAGCCGCTGGCTACACCTTC
v_gene: TRBV14; len: 15; abundance: few; d_gene: TRBD1; j_gene: TRBJ1-6; CDR3aa: CASSQAGTAGSPLHF; CDR3nt: TGTGCCAGCAGCCAAGCCGGGACAGCGGGCTCACCCCTCCACTTT
v_gene: TRBV29-1; len: 12; abundance: once; d_gene: TRBD2; j_gene: TRBJ2-7; CDR3aa: CSVESGVYEQYF; CDR3nt: TGCAGCGTTGAAAGCGGGGTCTACGAGCAGTACTTC
v_gene: TRBV12-3/TRBV12-4; len: 16; abundance: few; d_gene: -; j_gene: TRBJ1-2; CDR3aa: CASSFGFSWGDDGYTF; CDR3nt: TGTGCCAGCAGTTTTGGTTTCTCCTGGGGGGACGATGGCTACACCTTC
v_gene: TRBV7-2; len: 17; abundance: -; d_gene: -; j_gene: TRBJ1-3; CDR3aa: CASSFRATGLSGNTIYF; CDR3nt: TGTGCCAGCAGCTTCAGGGCCACAGGTCTCTCTGGAAACACCATATATTTT
v_gene: TRBV7-2; len: 14; abundance: -; d_gene: -; j_gene: TRBJ1-6; CDR3aa: CATRPSRNNSPLHF; CDR3nt: TGTGCCACCCGTCCAAGTCGTAATAATTCACCCCTCCACTTT
v_gene: TRBV27; len: 14; abundance: -; d_gene: TRBD1; j_gene: TRBJ2-7; CDR3aa: CASVNRDRGHEQYF; CDR3nt: TGTGCCAGCGTCAACCGGGACAGGGGCCACGAGCAGTACTTC
v_gene: TRBV27; len: 13; abundance: few; d_gene: -; j_gene: TRBJ1-1; CDR3aa: CASSLSVSTEAFF; CDR3nt: TGTGCCAGCAGTTTAAGCGTGAGCACTGAAGCTTTCTTT
v_gene: TRBV6-4; len: 15; abundance: many; d_gene: -; j_gene: TRBJ2-2; CDR3aa: CASSPGTSDTGELFF; CDR3nt: TGTGCCAGCAGTCCCGGGACTTCAGACACCGGGGAGCTGTTTTTT
v_gene: TRBV20-1; len: 15; abundance: -; d_gene: -; j_gene: TRBJ2-1; CDR3aa: CSARDSIGVSNEQFF; CDR3nt: TGCAGTGCTAGAGACAGCATAGGGGTTTCCAATGAGCAGTTCTTC